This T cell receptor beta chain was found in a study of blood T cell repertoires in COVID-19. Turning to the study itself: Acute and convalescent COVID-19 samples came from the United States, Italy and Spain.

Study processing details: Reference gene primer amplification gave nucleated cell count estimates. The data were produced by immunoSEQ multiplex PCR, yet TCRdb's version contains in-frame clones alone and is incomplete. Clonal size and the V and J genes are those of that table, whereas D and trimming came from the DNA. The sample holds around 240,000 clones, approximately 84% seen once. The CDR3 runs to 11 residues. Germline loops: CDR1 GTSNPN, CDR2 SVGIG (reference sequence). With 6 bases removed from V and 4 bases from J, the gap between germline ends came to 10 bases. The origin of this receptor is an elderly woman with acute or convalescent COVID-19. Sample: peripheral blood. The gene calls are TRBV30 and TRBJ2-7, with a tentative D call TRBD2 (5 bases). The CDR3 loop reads CACLRGYEQYF. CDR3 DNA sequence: TGTGCCTGCCTTCGGGGATACGAGCAGTACTTC.